The 6 T cell receptor beta chains presented below share a single source sample, sequenced in a study of blood T cell repertoires in COVID-19. Data came from immunoSEQ multiplex PCR; TCRdb stores just in-frame clones and leaves some out. Found here are fewer than 300,000 clones, less than 90% of them singletons; the top ten hold approximately 2.5%. The material sequenced was peripheral blood. The receptors were gathered from a woman aged 70 to 79 with active or convalescent COVID-19.

This clone was detected only once. The V and J genes are TRBV28 and TRBJ2-7, with TRBD2 matching 11 bases. The CDR3 has 19 amino acids. J was trimmed by 0 bases and V by 3 bases; bases with no gene match: 13. CDR1 is MDHEN, CDR2 SYDVKM, per germline. CDR3 nucleotide sequence: TGTGCCAGCAGTTTGGGGTGGGGACTAGCGGAGGAGAGCTCCTACGAGCAGTACTTC. It yields the protein CASSLGWGLAEESSYEQYF.

The rearrangement uses TRBV5-1 and TRBJ1-6, with 7 bases matching TRBD1. Per the germline V gene, CDR1 is SGHRS and CDR2 is YFSETQ. The CDR3 runs to 15 residues. Trimming cost V 1 base and J 5 bases; bases outside gene matches: 3. The CDR3 is CASSLLGQDNSPLHF. The CDR3 DNA is TGCGCCAGCAGCTTGCTCGGACAGGATAATTCACCCCTCCACTTT.

As concerns this clone: Distinct nucleotide sequences in the sample also encode this CDR3. This chain joins TRBV18 and TRBJ1-2, with TRBD1 matching 9 bases. Trimming cost V 6 bases and J 5 bases; bases outside gene matches: 4. The V gene's germline CDR1 is KGHSH and CDR2 LQKENI. The CDR3 covers 13 residues. CDR3 residues: CASSSDRGYGYTF. CDR3 bases: TGTGCCAGCTCTTCGGACAGGGGATATGGCTACACCTTC.

The CDR3 protein is CASRYAANKKGLNTEAFF. In nucleotides, the CDR3 is TGTGCCAGCAGATATGCCGCTAATAAAAAGGGGTTGAACACTGAAGCTTTCTTT. This chain joins TRBV28 and TRBJ1-1, with D possibly TRBD1 on 5 matching bases. The ends were cut back, 6 bases at V and 0 bases at J, with 23 bases in the middle. Germline CDR1 reads MDHEN; CDR2 reads SYDVKM. This CDR3 is built from 18 residues. Based on the CDR3 plus reference TRBV28 and TRBJ1-1, the full variable domain is DVKVTQSSRYLVKRTGEKVFLECVQDMDHENMFWYRQDPGLGLRLIYFSYDVKMKEKGDIPEGYSVSREKKERFSLILESASTNQTSMYLCASRYAANKKGLNTEAFFGQGTRLTVV.

The chain couples TRBV6-5 to TRBJ1-5; D is possibly TRBD1 (5 bases). Germline assignment: CDR1 MNHEY and CDR2 SVGAGI. This CDR3 region has 12 residues. V gave up 7 bases and J gave up 7 bases, with 11 bases separating them. CDR3 residues: CASIGRGQPQHF. The CDR3 region has the DNA TGTGCCAGCATAGGGCGGGGCCAGCCCCAGCATTTT.

Remarks on this clone: This sequence may be a read error, since a much larger clone differs from it by one base. The chain couples TRBV5-4 to TRBJ2-5; perhaps TRBD1 as D (5 bases). Germline CDR1 reads SGHNT; CDR2 reads YYREEE (reference sequence). V was cut by 4 bases and J by 1 base, with 11 bases left in between. The CDR3 runs 14 residues. This chain's CDR3 is CASSPGHLQETQYF. The CDR3 nucleotides read TGTGCCAGCAGCCCTGGACACCTCCAAGAGACCCAGTACTTC.